The present TCR beta chain was sequenced within a study of T cells in Graves' hyperthyroidism and ophthalmopathy (dated by TCRdb to between 2018 and 2020). Some background on the complete study: Peripheral blood samples were taken at initial diagnosis, before any treatment was given. To identify distinguishing TCR V-J signatures, a discovery cohort of some 100 patients was used, comprising some 45 with Graves' ophthalmopathy and some 60 with stable Graves' hyperthyroidism. Prospective prediction of ophthalmopathy was tested in an independent validation cohort consisting of roughly 20 hyperthyroidism patients and about 17 patients who later progressed to ophthalmopathy. The approximately 90 discovery patients were randomly split 7:3 into training and test sets. In several Graves' hyperthyroidism patients, the study also compared T-cell repertoires from thyroid tissue with T-cell repertoires from blood. After sampling, hyperthyroidism patients received methimazole starting at 30 mg daily, and ophthalmopathy patients received high-dose intravenous methylprednisolone. The paper describes TCR Vbeta CDR3 sequencing of 140 or so peripheral blood samples, made up of 43 ophthalmopathy patients, around 78 hyperthyroidism patients and 17 progressor patients. Here is what the overall study found, with its caveats: In validation, progression to ophthalmopathy was predicted by the model with 55% to 71% sensitivity and 72.22% specificity, a median of 6.5 months before onset. Most expanded thyroid clonotypes (frequency above 0.001) were also found in blood, which suggests that blood repertoires may mirror thyroid immune responses. No statistical method was used to set the sample size in advance, and investigators knew the group allocation. A 13 V-J signature model separated ophthalmopathy from stable hyperthyroidism, with about 90% sensitivity and about 81% specificity in cross-validation and 80%/75% in testing.

This clonotype has ten or more counts. Its antigen has not been determined. Base qualities are not recorded, but no much larger clone differs from it by a single base. Per the germline V gene, KGHSH is the CDR1 and LQKENI is the CDR2. Including the terminal cysteine and phenylalanine, the CDR3 comprises 14 residues. Only the CDR3 portion is preserved as DNA: 42 bases, with reading frame beginning at the first base. V is trimmed back by 3 bases and J by 6 bases, and the junction contains 8 bases that no gene match accounts for. Ophthalmopathy patients had moderately to severely active disease, Clinical Activity Score of at least 3, NOSPECS grade of at least 4, and duration under 3 months. Exclusion was applied to patients with uncontrolled infections, other autoimmune diseases, pregnancy or lactation. Diagnoses relied on clinical symptoms, serum thyroxine and TRAb, thyroid ultrasound and orbital computed tomography. Ficoll-Paque density gradient centrifugation was used to isolate PBMCs from around 10 ml of fresh peripheral blood. Trizol reagent was used to extract total RNA, and RNA quality was then checked on an Agilent 2100 Bioanalyzer.

The TCR beta CDR3 regions were amplified from the RNA transcripts. The TCR CDR3 was subjected to a first round of RT-PCR using the HTBI primer set and the Qiagen OneStep RT-PCR kit. Libraries were constructed in a second round of multiplex PCR, after which size selection and purification were carried out. Paired-end sequencing of the libraries was performed with 100 bp reads on an Illumina HiSeq2000. For the original study's pipeline: SOAPnuke was used to process the raw data, throwing out any read that contained adapters or uncalled bases, had a mean Phred below 15, or lacked an exact constant-primer or identifier match. High-quality paired reads were merged using COPE v1.2.5, and each unique nucleotide sequence was defined as a clonotype. Clonotypes were aligned to IMGT TRBV, TRBD and TRBJ reference segments using MiTCR v1.1. Analysis was restricted to V-J combinations with a frequency above 0.0001, which covered 98% to 99.2% of repertoires. The TCS score was defined as F50 (clonal expansion) divided by E x V (chaos), with BLOSUM62-based TCRdist calculated between CDR3 peptides within each V-J. Welch's t-statistics and random forest reduced fewer than 600 V-J features to 10 to 15, which were used in a naive Bayes classifier (R e1071). The raw public reads went through TCRdb reprocessing: fastp at Q25, MiXCR clone calling, in-frame beta chains kept. Under each unique CDR3 protein, matching rows form one entry showing the most common genes and DNA. The V and J calls were not made by the authors but by TCRdb's processing. In all, the sample holds hundreds of thousands of distinct CDR3 sequences, and roughly 15% of those were seen once. The ten largest clones add up to around an eighth of the sample.

This TCR was sampled from a woman aged 45-65 years with Graves' ophthalmopathy. The V and J genes are TRBV18 and TRBJ2-7; 7 middle bases align to TRBD2. Sequencing input: blood. The CDR3 protein sequence reads: CASSPPGLVPEQYF. Read as DNA, the sequence is TGTGCCAGCTCACCCCCCGGACTAGTCCCCGAGCAGTACTTC.